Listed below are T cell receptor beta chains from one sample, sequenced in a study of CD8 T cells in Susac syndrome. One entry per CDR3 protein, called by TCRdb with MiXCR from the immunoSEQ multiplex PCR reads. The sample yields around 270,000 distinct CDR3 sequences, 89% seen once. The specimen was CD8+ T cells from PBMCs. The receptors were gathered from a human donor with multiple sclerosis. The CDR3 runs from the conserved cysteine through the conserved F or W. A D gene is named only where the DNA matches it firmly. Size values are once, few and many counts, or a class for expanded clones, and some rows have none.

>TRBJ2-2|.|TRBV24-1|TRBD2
CATRLAGAGELFF
TGTGCCACCAGGCTAGCGGGAGCCGGGGAGCTGTTTTTT
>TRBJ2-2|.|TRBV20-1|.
CSARSGHSSPGAGELFF
TGCAGTGCTAGGTCCGGTCACAGCTCACCTGGGGCCGGGGAGCTGTTTTTT
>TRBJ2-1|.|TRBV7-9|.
CASSLVGGGGEQFF
TGTGCCAGCAGCTTAGTCGGCGGTGGCGGTGAGCAGTTCTTC
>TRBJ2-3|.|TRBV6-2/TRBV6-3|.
CASSYSQVRSTDTQYF
TGTGCCAGCAGTTACTCACAGGTTCGGAGCACAGATACGCAGTATTTT
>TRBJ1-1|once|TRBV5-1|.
CASSLERISWFF
TGCGCCAGCAGCTTGGAACGGATATCATGGTTCTTT
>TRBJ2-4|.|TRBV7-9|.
CASSLEVNIQYF
TGTGCCAGCAGCTTAGAAGTTAACATTCAGTACTTC
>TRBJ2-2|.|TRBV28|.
CASSLVGRGRGELFF
TGTGCCAGCAGTTTAGTCGGGAGAGGTCGCGGGGAGCTGTTTTTT
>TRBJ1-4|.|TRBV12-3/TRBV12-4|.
CASSWGIKLGEKLFF
TGTGCCAGCAGTTGGGGGATCAAATTAGGGGAAAAACTGTTTTTT
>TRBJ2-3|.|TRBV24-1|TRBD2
CATSDRLAPSTDTQYF
TGTGCCACCAGTGATCGACTAGCTCCTAGCACAGATACGCAGTATTTT
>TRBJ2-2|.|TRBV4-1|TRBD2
CASSQEGASGNTGELFF
TGCGCCAGCAGCCAAGAAGGGGCTAGCGGGAACACCGGGGAGCTGTTTTTT
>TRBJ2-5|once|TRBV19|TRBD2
CASSTPGDLWTSGRRTQYF
TGTGCCAGTAGTACCCCGGGCGACCTTTGGACTAGCGGTCGTAGGACCCAGTACTTC
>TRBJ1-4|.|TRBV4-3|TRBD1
CASSQGTGPNEKLFF
TGCGCCAGCAGCCAGGGGACAGGGCCTAATGAAAAACTGTTTTTT
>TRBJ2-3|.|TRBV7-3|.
CASSLAPPGASLHGTDTQYF
TGTGCCAGCAGCTTGGCCCCACCGGGGGCTAGCCTCCATGGCACAGATACGCAGTATTTT
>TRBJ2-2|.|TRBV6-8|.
CASKGEEGANTGELFF
TGTGCCAGCAAAGGAGAGGAGGGGGCGAACACCGGGGAGCTGTTTTTT
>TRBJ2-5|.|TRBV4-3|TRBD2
CASSQGVAGGETQYF
TGCGCCAGCAGCCAAGGTGTAGCGGGAGGGGAGACCCAGTACTTC
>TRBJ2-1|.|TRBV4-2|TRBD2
CASSQDGGVSYNEQFF
TGTGCCAGCAGCCAAGATGGGGGGGTCTCCTACAATGAGCAGTTCTTC
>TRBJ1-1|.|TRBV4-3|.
CASSQDGVMNTEAFF
TGCGCCAGCAGCCAAGATGGAGTGATGAACACTGAAGCTTTCTTT
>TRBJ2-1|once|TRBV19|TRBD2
CASSAGTSGRGHEQFF
TGTGCCAGTAGCGCGGGGACTAGCGGGAGAGGGCATGAGCAGTTCTTC
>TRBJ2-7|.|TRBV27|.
CASSFTSGYEQHF
TGTGCCAGCAGTTTCACTTCAGGGTACGAGCAGCACTTC
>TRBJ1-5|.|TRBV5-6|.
CASSLLGDPDQPQHF
TGTGCCAGCAGCCTTCTGGGGGACCCGGATCAGCCCCAGCATTTT
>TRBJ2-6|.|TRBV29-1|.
CSVETWGHGANVLTF
TGCAGCGTTGAGACGTGGGGGCATGGGGCCAACGTCCTGACTTTC
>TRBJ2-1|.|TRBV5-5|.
CASSRLVVGNEQFF
TGTGCCAGCAGCCGACTAGTTGTAGGCAATGAGCAGTTCTTC
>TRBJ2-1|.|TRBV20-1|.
CSARDRDGYNEQFF
TGCAGTGCTAGAGATAGGGACGGGTACAATGAGCAGTTCTTC
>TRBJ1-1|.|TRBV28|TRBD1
CASSSFIQGARTEAFF
TGTGCCAGCAGTTCATTTATACAGGGGGCGCGTACTGAAGCTTTCTTT
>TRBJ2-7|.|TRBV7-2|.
CASSWGYCEQYF
TGTGCCAGCAGCTGGGGGTACTGCGAGCAGTACTTC
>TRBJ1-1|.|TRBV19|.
CASSKGGTEAFF
TGTGCCAGTAGTAAGGGAGGGACTGAAGCTTTCTTT
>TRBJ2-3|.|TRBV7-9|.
CASSPPDTQYF
TGTGCCAGCAGCCCTCCCGATACGCAGTATTTT
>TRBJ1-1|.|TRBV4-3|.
CASSRAGNTEAFF
TGCGCCAGCAGCCGGGCGGGGAACACTGAAGCTTTCTTT
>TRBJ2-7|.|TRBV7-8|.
CASSLWRSYEQYF
TGTGCCAGCAGCCTATGGAGGTCCTACGAGCAGTACTTC
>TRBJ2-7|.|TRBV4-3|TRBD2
CASSQDFGREGLHEQYF
TGCGCCAGCAGCCAAGATTTTGGGCGGGAGGGCCTCCACGAGCAGTACTTC
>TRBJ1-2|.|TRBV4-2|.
CASSQEGVVGESNYGYTF
TGTGCCAGCAGCCAAGAAGGGGTGGTTGGAGAGTCTAACTATGGCTACACCTTC
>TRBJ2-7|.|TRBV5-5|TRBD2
CASSSLGTSGSAPAYEQYF
TGTGCCAGCAGCTCACTTGGGACTAGCGGGAGCGCCCCAGCTTACGAGCAGTACTTC
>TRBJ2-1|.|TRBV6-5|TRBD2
CASSYPEDSGRENSYNEQFF
TGTGCCAGCAGTTACCCGGAAGATAGCGGGAGGGAAAACTCCTACAATGAGCAGTTCTTC
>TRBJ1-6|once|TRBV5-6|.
CASSLYQGRNSPLHF
TGTGCCAGCAGCTTGTATCAGGGGCGGAATTCACCCCTCCACTTT
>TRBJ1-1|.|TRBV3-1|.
CASDSSWAMNTEAFF
TGTGCCAGCGACTCTTCGTGGGCGATGAACACTGAAGCTTTCTTT
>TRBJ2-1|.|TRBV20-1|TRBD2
CSAIYPSGTLNEQFF
TGCAGTGCCATCTACCCCAGCGGGACCCTCAATGAGCAGTTCTTC
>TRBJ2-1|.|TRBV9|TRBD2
CASSVAQRTSGYNEQFF
TGTGCCAGCAGCGTAGCTCAAAGGACTAGCGGTTACAATGAGCAGTTCTTC
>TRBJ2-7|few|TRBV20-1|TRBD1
CSARDMGQGVREQYF
TGCAGTGCTAGAGATATGGGACAGGGAGTACGGGAGCAGTACTTC